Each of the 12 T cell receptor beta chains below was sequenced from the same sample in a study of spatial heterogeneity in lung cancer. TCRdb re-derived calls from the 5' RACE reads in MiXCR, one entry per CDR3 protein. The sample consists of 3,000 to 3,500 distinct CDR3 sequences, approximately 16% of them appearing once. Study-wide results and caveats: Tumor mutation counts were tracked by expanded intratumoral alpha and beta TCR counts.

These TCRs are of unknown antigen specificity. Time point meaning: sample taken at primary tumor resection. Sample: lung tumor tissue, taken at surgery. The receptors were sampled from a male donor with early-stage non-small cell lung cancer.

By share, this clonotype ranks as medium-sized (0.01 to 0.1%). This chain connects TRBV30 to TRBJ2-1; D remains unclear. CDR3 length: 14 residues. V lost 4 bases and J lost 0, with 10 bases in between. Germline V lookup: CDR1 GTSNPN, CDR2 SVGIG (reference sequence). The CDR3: CAWNGRSSYNEQFF. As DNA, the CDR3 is TGTGCCTGGAATGGGCGGAGCTCCTACAATGAGCAGTTCTTC. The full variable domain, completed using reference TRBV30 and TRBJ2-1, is SQTIHQWPATLVQPVGSPLSLECTVEGTSNPNLYWYRQAAGRGLQLLFYSVGIGQISSEVPQNLSASRPQDRQFILSSKKLLLSDSGFYLCAWNGRSSYNEQFFGPGTRLTVL.

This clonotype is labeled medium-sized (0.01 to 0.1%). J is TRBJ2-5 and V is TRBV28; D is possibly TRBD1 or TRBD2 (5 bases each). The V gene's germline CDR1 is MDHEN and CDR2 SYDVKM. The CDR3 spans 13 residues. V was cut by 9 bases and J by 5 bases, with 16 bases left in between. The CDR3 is CASRGRAWETQYF. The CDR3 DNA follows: TGTGCCAGTCGGGGCAGGGCGTGGGAGACCCAGTACTTC.

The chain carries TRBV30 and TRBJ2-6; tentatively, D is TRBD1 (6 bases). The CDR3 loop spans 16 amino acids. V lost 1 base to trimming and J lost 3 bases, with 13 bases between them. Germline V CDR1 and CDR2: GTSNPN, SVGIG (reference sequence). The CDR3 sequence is CAWSDKTGFGANVLTF. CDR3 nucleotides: TGTGCCTGGAGTGATAAAACAGGGTTTGGGGCCAACGTCCTGACTTTC.

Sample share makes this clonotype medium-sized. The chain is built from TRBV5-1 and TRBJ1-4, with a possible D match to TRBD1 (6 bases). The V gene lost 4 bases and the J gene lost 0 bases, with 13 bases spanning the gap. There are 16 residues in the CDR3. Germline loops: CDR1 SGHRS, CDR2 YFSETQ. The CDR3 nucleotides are TGCGCCAGCAGCGCCTACCAGGGGACAACTAATGAAAAACTGTTTTTT. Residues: CASSAYQGTTNEKLFF.

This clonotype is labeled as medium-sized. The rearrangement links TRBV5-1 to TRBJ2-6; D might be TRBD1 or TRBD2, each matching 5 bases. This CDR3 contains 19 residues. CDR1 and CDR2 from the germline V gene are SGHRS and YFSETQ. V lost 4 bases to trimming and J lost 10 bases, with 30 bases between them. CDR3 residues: CASSGVLRDEGKQTNVLTF. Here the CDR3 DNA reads TGCGCCAGCAGCGGAGTACTCCGGGACGAGGGCAAACAGACGAACGTCCTGACTTTC.

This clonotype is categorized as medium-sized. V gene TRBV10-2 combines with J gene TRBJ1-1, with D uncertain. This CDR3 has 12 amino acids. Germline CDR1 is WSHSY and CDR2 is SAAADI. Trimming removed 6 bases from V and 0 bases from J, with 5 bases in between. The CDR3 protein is CASRSMNTEAFF. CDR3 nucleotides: TGCGCCAGCAGGTCCATGAACACTGAAGCTTTCTTT.

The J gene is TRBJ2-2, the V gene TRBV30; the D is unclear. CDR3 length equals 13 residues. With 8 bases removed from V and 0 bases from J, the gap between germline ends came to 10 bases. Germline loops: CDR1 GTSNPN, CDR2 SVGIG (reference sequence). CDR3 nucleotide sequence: TGTGCCCGAAACCCCTCGAACACCGGGGAGCTGTTTTTT. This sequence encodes CARNPSNTGELFF.

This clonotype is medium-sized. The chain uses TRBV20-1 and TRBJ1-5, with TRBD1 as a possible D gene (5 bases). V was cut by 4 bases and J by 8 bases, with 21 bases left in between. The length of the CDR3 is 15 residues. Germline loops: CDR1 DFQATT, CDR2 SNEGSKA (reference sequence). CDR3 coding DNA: TGCAGTGCTACCAATCGTCCGGGGATGGGGGAGCCCCAGCATTTT. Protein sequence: CSATNRPGMGEPQHF.

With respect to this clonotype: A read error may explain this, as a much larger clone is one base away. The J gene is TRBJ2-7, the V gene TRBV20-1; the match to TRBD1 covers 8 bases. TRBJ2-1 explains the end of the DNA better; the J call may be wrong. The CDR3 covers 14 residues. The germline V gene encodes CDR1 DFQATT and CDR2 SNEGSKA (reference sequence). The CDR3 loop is CSARSGGSLYEQFF. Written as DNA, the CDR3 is TGCAGTGCTAGGTCAGGGGGCTCTTTGTACGAGCAGTTCTTC.

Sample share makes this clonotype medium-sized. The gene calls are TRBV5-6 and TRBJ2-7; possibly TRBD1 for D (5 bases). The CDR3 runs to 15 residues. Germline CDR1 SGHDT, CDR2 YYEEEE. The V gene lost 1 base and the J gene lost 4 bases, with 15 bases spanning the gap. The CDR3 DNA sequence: TGTGCCAGCAGCTTGCAAGGGCAGGGTAATTACGAGCAGTACTTC. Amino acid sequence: CASSLQGQGNYEQYF.

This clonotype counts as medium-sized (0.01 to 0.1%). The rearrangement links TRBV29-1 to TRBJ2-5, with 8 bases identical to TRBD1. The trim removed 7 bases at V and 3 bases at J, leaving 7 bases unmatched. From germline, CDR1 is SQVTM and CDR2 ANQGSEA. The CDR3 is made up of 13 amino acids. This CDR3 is CSADRGGEETQYF. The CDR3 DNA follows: TGCAGCGCCGACAGGGGAGGCGAAGAGACCCAGTACTTC. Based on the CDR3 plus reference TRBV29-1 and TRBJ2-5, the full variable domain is SAVISQKPSRDICQRGTSLTIQCQVDSQVTMMFWYRQQPGQSLTLIATANQGSEATYESGFVIDKFPISRPNLTFSTLTVSNMSPEDSSIYLCSADRGGEETQYFGPGTRLLVL.

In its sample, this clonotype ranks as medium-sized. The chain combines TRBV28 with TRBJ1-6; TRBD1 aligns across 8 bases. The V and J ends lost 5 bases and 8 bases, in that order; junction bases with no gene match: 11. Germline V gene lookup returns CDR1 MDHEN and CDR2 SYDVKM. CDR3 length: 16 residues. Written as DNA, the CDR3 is TGTGCCAGCAGTGGCGGACCTCAGGGGGCGGATTCACCCCTCCACTTT. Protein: CASSGGPQGADSPLHF.